Below are 18 T cell receptor beta chains sequenced from a single sample in a study of blood T cells in healthy people across ages. With a J-beta primer mix and a sample-barcoded 5' primer, a second PCR ran about 7 to 12 cycles. TCRdb used MiXCR to reprocess the 5' RACE reads, holding one entry per CDR3 protein. The sample lists about 780,000 distinct CDR3 sequences; about half were seen once. The sample taken for sequencing was blood. These receptors all come from a man aged 80 or over in good health.

This clonotype was counted a few times. CDR3 DNA sequence: TGTGCCAGCTCACCACCGGGACAAACTGAAGCTTTCTTT. Protein product: CASSPPGQTEAFF. The chain recombines TRBV18 with TRBJ1-1; D possibly corresponds to TRBD1 (6 bases). Between the trimmed V and J ends, which lost 0 bases and 5 bases, there was a span of 7 bases. Per germline, CDR1 KGHSH and CDR2 LQKENI. This CDR3 region has 13 residues. Variable domain in full (rest from reference TRBV18 and TRBJ1-1): NAGVMQNPRHLVRRRGQEARLRCSPMKGHSHVYWYRQLPEEGLKFMVYLQKENIIDESGMPKERFSAEFPKEGPSILRIQQVVRGDSAAYFCASSPPGQTEAFFGQGTRLTVV.

DNA of the CDR3: TGCAGCCACGACTCCAGGGTCATAGATACGCAGTATTTT. Translation: CSHDSRVIDTQYF. The chain recombines TRBV29-1 with TRBJ2-3, with D perhaps matching TRBD1 (5 bases). V was shortened by 8 bases and J by 5 bases, with 17 bases between the two germline ends. The CDR3 is 13 residues long. CDR1 is SQVTM, CDR2 ANQGSEA, per germline.

This clonotype has ten or more counts. V usage is TRBV12-3 or TRBV12-4 and J usage is TRBJ1-1; D uncertain. The germline V and J ends were trimmed by 5 bases and 5 bases, with 18 bases remaining between them. This CDR3 is built from 15 residues. The CDR3 loop reads CASSPQGGRITEAFF. CDR3 nucleotides: TGTGCCAGCAGTCCTCAAGGCGGGAGAATTACTGAAGCTTTCTTT.

The rearrangement joins TRBV20-1 to TRBJ2-3; TRBD1 matches at 10 bases. Germline trimming cut 3 bases from V and 3 bases from J; bases unmatched to any gene: 6. The CDR3 length is 15 residues. Germline V gives CDR1 DFQATT, CDR2 SNEGSKA (reference sequence). The CDR3 spells CSASWDRGITDTQYF. The DNA for the CDR3 is TGCAGTGCTAGTTGGGACAGGGGAATTACAGATACGCAGTATTTT.

The chain links TRBV12-3 or TRBV12-4 to TRBJ2-1, with 9 nucleotides matching TRBD2. The ends lost 5 bases at V and 2 bases at J; junction bases unmatched: 4. The CDR3 is made up of 15 amino acids. CDR3: CASSILAGPYNEQFF. As DNA, the CDR3 is TGTGCCAGCAGTATACTAGCGGGTCCCTACAATGAGCAGTTCTTC.

This chain joins TRBV2 and TRBJ2-3; D perhaps matches TRBD2 (6 bases). Germline V gene sequence: CDR1 SNHLY, CDR2 FYNNEI. The CDR3 is 16 amino acids. The V and J ends lost 8 bases and 3 bases respectively, with 21 bases between them. The CDR3 DNA is TGTGCCAGCTCTGTGCGGGATGGATTTAGTACAGATACGCAGTATTTT. This encodes CASSVRDGFSTDTQYF.

The rearrangement links TRBV28 to TRBJ2-2; possible D gene TRBD2, 5 bases. Trimming pared 6 bases from V and 3 bases from J, leaving 11 bases between. This CDR3 has 14 residues. Germline values: CDR1 MDHEN, CDR2 SYDVKM. The chain's CDR3 is CASSVTSYTGELFF. CDR3 nucleotides: TGTGCCAGCAGCGTTACTAGTTACACCGGGGAGCTGTTTTTT.

The chain has TRBV28 and TRBJ2-5, with TRBD2 identical over 10 bases. Germline values: CDR1 MDHEN, CDR2 SYDVKM. V lost 2 bases and J lost 0; bases outside the gene matches: 3. The length of the CDR3 is 16 residues. CDR3 in amino acids: CASSLQTSGYQETQYF. The CDR3 nucleotides are TGTGCCAGCAGTTTACAGACTAGCGGGTACCAAGAGACCCAGTACTTC.

In its sample, this clonotype was seen a few times. The DNA for the CDR3 is TGTGCCAGCAGCACAGCCACGACTGGGGCCAACGTCCTGACTTTC. Residues: CASSTATTGANVLTF. This sequence joins TRBV7-2 and TRBJ2-6; D not certain. The V and J ends lost 5 bases and 2 bases respectively, with 10 bases between them. The germline gives CDR1 SGHTA, CDR2 FQGNSA. CDR3 length equals 15 residues.

This rearrangement joins TRBV20-1 to TRBJ2-5; 8 positions agree with TRBD1. With 6 bases clipped from V and 7 bases from J, the junction kept 10 bases outside the gene matches. Looked up from germline, CDR1 is DFQATT and CDR2 is SNEGSKA (reference sequence). The CDR3 contains 13 residues. The CDR3 sequence is CSAQGTGERTQYF. The CDR3 DNA follows: TGCAGTGCCCAAGGGACAGGCGAGAGGACCCAGTACTTC.

The rearrangement joins TRBV4-2 to TRBJ2-4; D is ambiguous. The J call may be in error: the DNA end matches TRBJ2-7 better. CDR3 length: 16 amino acids. Germline V gene lookup returns CDR1 LGHNA and CDR2 YNFKEQ. Here the CDR3 DNA reads TGTGCCAGCAGCCAAACCCATAACAGTTCTCCCCACGAGCAGTACTTC. This sequence encodes CASSQTHNSSPHEQYF.

This clonotype has at least ten counts. This chain joins TRBV10-3 and TRBJ2-7, with 9 bases identical to TRBD1. Germline V lookup: CDR1 ENHRY, CDR2 SYGVKD. J lost 5 bases, V lost 6 bases, and 11 bases had no gene match. CDR3 length: 15 amino acids. CDR3 residues: CAISESGTGRDEQYF. The CDR3 bases are TGTGCCATCAGCGAATCCGGGACAGGGCGAGACGAGCAGTACTTC.

This clonotype was observed a few times. The rearrangement links TRBV14 to TRBJ2-1; no reliable D call. The V end lost 0 bases, the J end lost 0 bases, and 6 bases lay between the germline ends. The CDR3 totals 15 residues. Germline assignment: CDR1 SGHDN and CDR2 FVKESK. The CDR3, as DNA: TGTGCCAGCAGCCAAGAGATCAACTCCTACAATGAGCAGTTCTTC. Protein product: CASSQEINSYNEQFF.

This clonotype was detected only a few times. The rearrangement links TRBV10-3 to TRBJ2-1, with D perhaps assigned TRBD1 or TRBD2 (5 bases each). Germline V gene sequence: CDR1 ENHRY, CDR2 SYGVKD. The V end was cut by 7 bases, the J end by 0 bases, with 10 bases between. This CDR3 has 14 residues. The CDR3 protein is CAINDGASYNEQFF. CDR3 DNA sequence: TGTGCCATCAATGACGGGGCCTCCTACAATGAGCAGTTCTTC.

The gene calls are TRBV5-6 and TRBJ1-1; no clear D. The germline V gene has CDR1 SGHDT and CDR2 YYEEEE. Trimming pared 2 bases from V and 10 bases from J, leaving 12 bases between. This CDR3 spans 12 amino acids. CDR3 nucleotide sequence: TGTGCCAGCAGCTTTACCGGGTTTGGAGCTTTCTTT. Translated, it gives CASSFTGFGAFF.

About this clonotype: The germline gene is not matched at one end of the junction; a read error may be the cause. The chain uses TRBV4-2 and TRBJ2-1; TRBD2 matches 12 bases. The CDR3 consists of 16 residues. Germline values: CDR1 LGHNA, CDR2 YNFKEQ. The CDR3 bases are TGTACCAGCAGCTCCCGACTAGCGGGAGATTACAATGAGCAGTTCTTC. Encoded protein: CTSSSRLAGDYNEQFF.

Notes on this clonotype: One end of the junction fails to match germline, which may point to a read error. The J gene is TRBJ2-3, the V gene TRBV12-3 or TRBV12-4; unclear D gene. The CDR3 runs to 14 residues. CDR3: CAGSLVRSTDTQYF. CDR3 DNA: TGTGCCGGCAGTTTGGTCCGTAGCACAGATACGCAGTATTTT.

This clonotype was detected only a few times. The chain links TRBV7-2 to TRBJ2-7; D tentatively fits TRBD1 or TRBD2 (5 bases each). The CDR3 covers 17 residues. Germline-derived CDR1 and CDR2 are SGHTA and FQGNSA. Trimming shortened V by 2 bases and J by 2 bases, and 19 bases separated the two germline ends. The CDR3 DNA reads as TGTGCCAGCAGCTTACAATCAAACCGGGACGGCGCCTACGAGCAGTACTTC. Protein product: CASSLQSNRDGAYEQYF.